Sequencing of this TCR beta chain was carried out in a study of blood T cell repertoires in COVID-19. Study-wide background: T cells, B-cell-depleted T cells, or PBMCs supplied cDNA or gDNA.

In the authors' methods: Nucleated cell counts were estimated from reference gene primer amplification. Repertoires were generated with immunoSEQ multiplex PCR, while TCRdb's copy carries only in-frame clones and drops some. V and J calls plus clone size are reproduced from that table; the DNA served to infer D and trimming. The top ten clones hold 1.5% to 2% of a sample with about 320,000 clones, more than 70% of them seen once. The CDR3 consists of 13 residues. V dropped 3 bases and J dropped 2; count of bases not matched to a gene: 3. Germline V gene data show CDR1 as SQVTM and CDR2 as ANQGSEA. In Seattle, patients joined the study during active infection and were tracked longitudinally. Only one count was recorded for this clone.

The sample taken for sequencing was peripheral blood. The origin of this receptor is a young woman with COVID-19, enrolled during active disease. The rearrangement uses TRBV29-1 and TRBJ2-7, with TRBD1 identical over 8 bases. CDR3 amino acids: CSVEGQETYEQYF. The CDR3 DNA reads TGCAGCGTTGAGGGACAGGAGACCTACGAGCAGTACTTC.